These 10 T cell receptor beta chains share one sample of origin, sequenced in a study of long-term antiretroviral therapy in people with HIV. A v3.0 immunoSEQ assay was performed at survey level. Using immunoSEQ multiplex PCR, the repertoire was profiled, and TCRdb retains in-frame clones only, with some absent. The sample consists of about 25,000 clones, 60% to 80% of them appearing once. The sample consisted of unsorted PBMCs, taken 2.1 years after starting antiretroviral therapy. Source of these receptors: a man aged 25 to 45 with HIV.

In nucleotides, the CDR3 is TGTGCCAGCAGCCAAGCGTTCGGGGGCCACAATGAGCAGTTCTTC. This sequence encodes CASSQAFGGHNEQFF. The rearrangement uses TRBV4-2 and TRBJ2-1; D tentatively fits TRBD1 or TRBD2 (6 bases each). The V gene's germline CDR1 is LGHNA and CDR2 YNFKEQ. The CDR3 consists of 15 residues. Trimming took 1 base from V and 5 from J, leaving 12 bases between them.

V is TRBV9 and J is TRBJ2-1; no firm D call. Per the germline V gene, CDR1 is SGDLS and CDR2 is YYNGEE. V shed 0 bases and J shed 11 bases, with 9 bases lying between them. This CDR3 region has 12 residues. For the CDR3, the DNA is TGTGCCAGCAGCGTAGACCTGGGTAAGCAGTTCTTC. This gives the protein CASSVDLGKQFF.

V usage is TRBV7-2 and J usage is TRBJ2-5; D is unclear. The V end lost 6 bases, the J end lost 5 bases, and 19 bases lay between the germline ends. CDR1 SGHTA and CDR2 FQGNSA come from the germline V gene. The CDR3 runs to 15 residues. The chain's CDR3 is CASSSRPSDRETQYF. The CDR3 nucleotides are TGTGCCAGCAGTTCTCGGCCGTCTGACCGGGAGACCCAGTACTTC.

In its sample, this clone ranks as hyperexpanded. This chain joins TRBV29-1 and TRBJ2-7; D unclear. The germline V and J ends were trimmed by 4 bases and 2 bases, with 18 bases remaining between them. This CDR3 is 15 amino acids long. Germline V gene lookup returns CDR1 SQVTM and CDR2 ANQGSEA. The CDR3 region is CSVVLSETFTYEQYF. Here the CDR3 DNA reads TGCAGCGTTGTCCTTTCAGAGACATTTACCTACGAGCAGTACTTC.

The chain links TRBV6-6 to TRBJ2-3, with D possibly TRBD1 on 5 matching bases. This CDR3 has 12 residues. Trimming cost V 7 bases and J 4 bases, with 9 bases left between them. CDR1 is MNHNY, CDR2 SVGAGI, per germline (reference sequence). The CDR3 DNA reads TGTGCCAGCAACGACAGAGCAGATACGCAGTATTTT. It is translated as CASNDRADTQYF.

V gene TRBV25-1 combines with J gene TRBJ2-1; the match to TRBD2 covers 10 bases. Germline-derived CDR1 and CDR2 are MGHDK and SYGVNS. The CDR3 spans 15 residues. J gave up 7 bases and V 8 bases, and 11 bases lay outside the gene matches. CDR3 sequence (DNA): TGTGCCAGCTCGAGGGAGCGGGAGGGCTTTAATGAGCAGTTCTTC. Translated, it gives CASSREREGFNEQFF. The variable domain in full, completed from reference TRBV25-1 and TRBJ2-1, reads EADIYQTPRYLVIGTGKKITLECSQTMGHDKMYWYQQDPGMELHLIHYSYGVNSTEKGDLSSESTVSRIRTEHFPLTLESARPSHTSQYLCASSREREGFNEQFFGPGTRLTVL.

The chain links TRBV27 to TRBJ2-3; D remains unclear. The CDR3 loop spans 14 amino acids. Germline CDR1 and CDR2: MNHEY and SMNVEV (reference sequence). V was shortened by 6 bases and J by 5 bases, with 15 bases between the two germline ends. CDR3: CASSIPTQGDTQYF. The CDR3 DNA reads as TGTGCCAGCAGCATCCCAACCCAAGGAGATACGCAGTATTTT.

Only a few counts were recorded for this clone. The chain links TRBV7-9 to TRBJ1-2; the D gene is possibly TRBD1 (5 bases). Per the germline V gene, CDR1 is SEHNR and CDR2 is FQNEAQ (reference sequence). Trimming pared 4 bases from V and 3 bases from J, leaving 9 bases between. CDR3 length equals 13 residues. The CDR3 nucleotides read TGTGCCAGCAGCTGGGACGAGGACTATGGCTACACCTTC. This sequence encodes CASSWDEDYGYTF.

The CDR3 reads CASSPIRTGGGYTF. CDR3 sequence (DNA): TGTGCCAGCAGCCCAATACGGACAGGGGGCGGCTACACCTTC. The genes are TRBV14 and TRBJ1-2; 11 positions match TRBD1. The CDR3 spans 14 residues. Trimming took 4 bases from V and 8 from J; bases not matched to a gene: 6. The germline V gene encodes CDR1 SGHDN and CDR2 FVKESK.

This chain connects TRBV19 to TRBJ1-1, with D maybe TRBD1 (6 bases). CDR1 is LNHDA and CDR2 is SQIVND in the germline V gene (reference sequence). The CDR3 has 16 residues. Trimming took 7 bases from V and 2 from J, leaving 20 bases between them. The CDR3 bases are TGTGCCAGTACCGCCCGGGAGGCAGGGGTAAACACTGAAGCTTTCTTT. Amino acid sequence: CASTAREAGVNTEAFF.